A selection of T cell receptor beta chains follows, all from one sample in a study of sequential checkpoint blockade in melanoma. Profiled with immunoSEQ multiplex PCR; TCRdb holds only in-frame clones, not every one. The sample carries roughly 30,000 clones, 86% recorded once. Material: CD8+ T cells sorted from blood (inferred from file names), obtained from a patient given nivolumab and ipilimumab in sequence. These receptors all come from a human donor with melanoma. CDR3s include the opening cysteine and the closing phenylalanine or tryptophan. Fields, in order: J gene, V gene, D gene, clone size, CDR3 DNA, CDR3 protein. The D gene is left open where the match is weak. Only part of the rows carry a size: once, few, many, or a class if the clone is expanded.

j_gene: TRBJ1-4; v_gene: TRBV7-9; d_gene: TRBD1; abundance: .; CDR3nt: TGTGCCAGCAGCAGAGACAGGGGAAGCGAAAAACTGTTTTTT; CDR3aa: CASSRDRGSEKLFF
j_gene: TRBJ2-7; v_gene: TRBV5-1; d_gene: .; abundance: .; CDR3nt: TGCGCCAGCAGGGGGAGGGGGAAGCCCTACGTGGCCTACGAGCAGTACTTC; CDR3aa: CASRGRGKPYVAYEQYF
j_gene: TRBJ2-1; v_gene: TRBV7-9; d_gene: TRBD2; abundance: .; CDR3nt: TGTGCCAGCAGCTCCCCGGGACTAGCGGGGGGGCCAGTCAATGAGCAGTTCTTC; CDR3aa: CASSSPGLAGGPVNEQFF
j_gene: TRBJ2-7; v_gene: TRBV4-2; d_gene: TRBD2; abundance: .; CDR3nt: TGTGCCAGCAGCCCCCGTACTAGCGGCTACGAGCAGTACTTC; CDR3aa: CASSPRTSGYEQYF
j_gene: TRBJ1-6; v_gene: TRBV30; d_gene: TRBD1; abundance: .; CDR3nt: TGTGCCTGGAGTGTAACAGGGGGATCACCCCTCCACTTT; CDR3aa: CAWSVTGGSPLHF
j_gene: TRBJ2-6; v_gene: TRBV4-1; d_gene: .; abundance: few; CDR3nt: TGTGCCAGCAGCCTTCCGGGGACATCTGGGGCCAACGTCCTGACTTTC; CDR3aa: CASSLPGTSGANVLTF
j_gene: TRBJ1-1; v_gene: TRBV7-9; d_gene: .; abundance: .; CDR3nt: TGTGCCAGCAGCTTACAGGCCAGGAACACTGAAGCTTTCTTT; CDR3aa: CASSLQARNTEAFF
j_gene: TRBJ2-1; v_gene: TRBV27; d_gene: .; abundance: .; CDR3nt: TGTGCCAGCAGTAACTTGTGGGACGTCGGGAGCTCCTACAATGAGCAGTTCTTC; CDR3aa: CASSNLWDVGSSYNEQFF
j_gene: TRBJ2-5; v_gene: TRBV7-9; d_gene: .; abundance: .; CDR3nt: TGTGCCAGCAGCTTACAAGGAGGCCAAGAGACCCAGTACTTC; CDR3aa: CASSLQGGQETQYF
j_gene: TRBJ1-1; v_gene: TRBV27; d_gene: .; abundance: .; CDR3nt: TGTGCCAGCAGTTTCATCATGAACACTGAAGCTTTCTTT; CDR3aa: CASSFIMNTEAFF
j_gene: TRBJ1-2; v_gene: TRBV7-9; d_gene: TRBD1; abundance: .; CDR3nt: TGTGCCAGCAGCCCCCGGACAGGGGAAGGCTATGGCTACACCTTC; CDR3aa: CASSPRTGEGYGYTF
j_gene: TRBJ2-3; v_gene: TRBV7-9; d_gene: TRBD1; abundance: .; CDR3nt: TGTGCCAGCAGCTCACAGACAGGGGACCCAGATACGCAGTATTTT; CDR3aa: CASSSQTGDPDTQYF
j_gene: TRBJ2-7; v_gene: TRBV4-3; d_gene: .; abundance: .; CDR3nt: TGCGCCAGCAGCCAAAACGAAGGGGCCGAGCAGTACTTC; CDR3aa: CASSQNEGAEQYF
j_gene: TRBJ1-5; v_gene: TRBV28; d_gene: .; abundance: .; CDR3nt: TGTGCCAGCAGTGAGATTGTCACAGGTGATCAGCCCCAGCATTTT; CDR3aa: CASSEIVTGDQPQHF
j_gene: TRBJ1-1; v_gene: TRBV9; d_gene: .; abundance: once; CDR3nt: TGTGCCAGCAGCGTAGACAGCATGAACACTGAAGCTTTCTTT; CDR3aa: CASSVDSMNTEAFF